The 13 T cell receptor beta chains reported below all come from one sample, sequenced in a study of T-cell memory formation after mild COVID-19. A single record per CDR3 protein comes from TCRdb applying MiXCR to the 5' RACE reads. This table has about 140,000 distinct CDR3 sequences, more than 14% appearing once. Sequenced input: PBMCs or a T cell subset sorted from them (not recorded which). These receptors were taken from an adult woman who had mild COVID-19 (a few samples of this study predate the infection). Cell type and time point are not known.

The chain joins TRBV9 to TRBJ2-7, with D possibly being TRBD1 (5 bases). Trimming left V 3 bases short and J 0 bases short, with 13 bases between. The CDR3 is 15 amino acids. CDR1 is SGDLS, CDR2 YYNGEE, per germline. CDR3 loop: CASSGATANSYEQYF. In DNA form, the CDR3 reads TGTGCCAGCAGCGGAGCGACAGCGAACTCCTACGAGCAGTACTTC.

In its sample, this clonotype was seen a few times. The gene calls are TRBV9 and TRBJ2-5, with TRBD1 as a possible D gene (8 bases). This CDR3 has 15 residues. Looked up from germline, CDR1 is SGDLS and CDR2 is YYNGEE. Trimming pared 3 bases from V and 4 bases from J, leaving 16 bases between. Here the CDR3 reads CASSGQGQRGETQYF. In nucleotides, the CDR3 is TGTGCCAGCAGCGGACAGGGGCAGCGGGGAGAGACCCAGTACTTC.

The rearrangement links TRBV11-2 to TRBJ2-1; 8 bases match TRBD2. Germline V lookup: CDR1 SGHAT, CDR2 FQNNGV. Trimming removed 5 bases from V and 5 bases from J; junction bases left unmatched: 8. CDR3 length: 15 amino acids. The DNA for the CDR3 is TGTGCCAGCAGCCCCGGGGGGGGCAGGGACAATGAGCAGTTCTTC. Protein product: CASSPGGGRDNEQFF.

The V call is TRBV4-2, the J call TRBJ2-7; D unclear. The V gene lost 0 bases and the J gene lost 4 bases, with 10 bases spanning the gap. Germline values: CDR1 LGHNA, CDR2 YNFKEQ. This CDR3 contains 14 residues. This CDR3 is CASSQDREGYEQYF. For the CDR3, the DNA is TGTGCCAGCAGCCAAGATCGCGAAGGGTACGAGCAGTACTTC.

The chain combines TRBV7-6 with TRBJ2-1; D is perhaps TRBD1 (6 bases). Trimming pared 5 bases from V and 10 bases from J, leaving 12 bases between. CDR1 SGHVS and CDR2 FNYEAQ come from the germline V gene. The CDR3 length is 12 residues. The CDR3 DNA follows: TGTGCCAGCAGCCACAGGGTCCAAGAGCAGTTCTTC. The encoded protein is CASSHRVQEQFF. Complete variable domain (other parts from reference TRBV7-6 and TRBJ2-1): GAGVSQSPRYKVTKRGQDVALRCDPISGHVSLYWYRQALGQGPEFLTYFNYEAQQDKSGLPNDRFSAERPEGSISTLTIQRTEQRDSAMYRCASSHRVQEQFFGPGTRLTVL.

This clonotype was observed a few times. The chain uses TRBV6-1 and TRBJ2-5, with a tentative D call TRBD1 (6 bases). Trimming left V 7 bases short and J 1 base short, with 10 bases between. The CDR3 length is 13 residues. Germline loops: CDR1 MNHNS, CDR2 SASEGT. CDR3 DNA sequence: TGTGCCAGCACCAGGGGAGCCCAAGAGACCCAGTACTTC. Its protein is CASTRGAQETQYF.

This clonotype was seen a handful of times. The chain is built from TRBV4-3 and TRBJ2-7; 8 bases match TRBD2. V lost 0 bases to trimming and J lost 1 base; unmatched junction nucleotides: 5. The CDR3 is 16 amino acids. Germline CDR1 is LGHNA and CDR2 is YSLEER. Written as DNA, the CDR3 is TGCGCCAGCAGCCAAGATCCCACTAGCGGATCCTACGAGCAGTACTTC. Protein: CASSQDPTSGSYEQYF.

This clonotype was seen only a few times. The chain combines TRBV12-3 or TRBV12-4 with TRBJ2-3; D gene ambiguous. The ends were cut back, 2 bases at V and 4 bases at J, with 13 bases in the middle. The CDR3 is 15 amino acids. The CDR3 DNA follows: TGTGCCAGCAGTTTATTTGGGCTCCGGTCAGATACGCAGTATTTT. Translating gives CASSLFGLRSDTQYF.

This clonotype has at least ten counts. At one of its ends the junction is not consistent with the germline gene, which may arise from a read error. This chain links TRBV4-1 with TRBJ2-3; D is ambiguous. Germline V lookup: CDR1 MGHRA, CDR2 YSYEKL. CDR3 length: 14 residues. CDR3 residues: CASSEDPSTDTQYF. The CDR3 nucleotides are TGCGCCAGCAGCGAAGACCCTAGCACAGATACGCAGTATTTT.

V is TRBV20-1 and J is TRBJ2-4; D tentatively fits TRBD1 or TRBD2 (7 bases each). This CDR3 is built from 14 residues. From germline, CDR1 is DFQATT and CDR2 SNEGSKA (reference sequence). Trimming left V 0 bases short and J 7 bases short, with 13 bases between. The CDR3 region has the DNA TGCAGTGCTAGAGACTTTCAGGGGGGGAACATTCAGTACTTC. It encodes CSARDFQGGNIQYF.

This clonotype was detected a few times. This chain links TRBV21-1 with TRBJ2-7; the tabulated D call, TRBD1, remains unverified against the DNA. TRBV21-1 is labeled a pseudogene. The CDR3 contains 14 residues. CDR3 loop: CASSNGTGAYEQYF. The CDR3 DNA follows: TGTGCCAGCAGCAATGGGACAGGGGCCTACGAGCAGTACTTC.

The rearrangement links TRBV29-1 to TRBJ2-1; D remains unclear. V was trimmed by 1 base and J by 7 bases, leaving 8 bases between them. The CDR3 is 12 residues long. The germline gives CDR1 SQVTM, CDR2 ANQGSEA. CDR3 protein: CSVEVARNEQFF. CDR3 in DNA: TGCAGCGTTGAAGTAGCACGGAATGAGCAGTTCTTC.

This clonotype has at least ten counts. The chain employs TRBV4-2 and TRBJ2-7; the match to TRBD2 covers 9 bases. V lost 4 bases, J lost 2 bases, and 6 bases stayed unmatched. The CDR3 is 15 residues long. Germline V lookup: CDR1 LGHNA, CDR2 YNFKEQ. CDR3 in amino acids: CASSPSLAGTYEQYF. The CDR3 DNA reads TGTGCCAGCAGCCCCTCACTAGCGGGCACCTACGAGCAGTACTTC.